This TCR beta chain was identified during a study of shared clonotypes between healthy human individuals. Whole-study findings and limits: Among donors, sharing of clonotypes was expected to be affected by sequencing depth. Four donors had 4% to 5% of their naive CD4 clonotypes in common. Across subsets, estimated richness was generally greater for naive than for memory populations.

Points on this clone: Its specificity is unknown.

Clones were read by immunoSEQ multiplex PCR, and TCRdb kept only the in-frame ones, dropping some. Of millions of clones listed, about 95% were seen once; the top ten hold around 0.13%. The CDR3 sequence is 17 residues long. Germline CDR1 reads KGHSH; CDR2 reads LQKENI. Trimming cost V 0 bases and J 0 bases, with 15 bases left between them. The clonotype was recovered from a man between 18 and 35 years old in good health. This rearrangement joins TRBV18 to TRBJ2-7, with D tentatively TRBD1 (5 bases). What was sequenced was naive CD4+ T cells sorted from blood. The sample's subset: CD45RA+ positively selected. The CDR3 region is CASSPPLGRASSYEQYF. In DNA, the CDR3 is TGTGCCAGCTCACCACCCCTAGGCAGGGCTAGCTCCTACGAGCAGTACTTC.